This entry lists 8 T cell receptor beta chains sequenced from one sample in a study of glioma-infiltrating T cells after dendritic cell vaccination (dated by TCRdb to about 2016). The method was the immunoSEQ multiplex PCR assay. Drawn from immuneACCESS, this table holds only the in-frame rearrangements with V and J called that TCRdb kept. Clones are partly lost; checked studies trace under half to an unresolved V gene and leave the rest unexplained. This sample has tens of thousands of clones in its table, and 80% to 85% of those were observed once. The top ten clones comprise less than 8% of the sample. This specimen consisted of blood, obtained before dendritic cell vaccination. These receptors came from a human donor with glioblastoma.

The chain carries TRBV18 and TRBJ2-7; 7 positions match TRBD1. V lost 2 bases and J lost 7; bases outside the gene matches: 5. In germline, CDR1 is KGHSH, CDR2 LQKENI. CDR3 length: 13 residues. CDR3 bases: TGTGCCAGCTCACCATCCACAGGGGAAGAGCAGTACTTC. This encodes CASSPSTGEEQYF.

V usage is TRBV7-8 and J usage is TRBJ1-2, with a weak D call TRBD1 (5 bases). The CDR3 contains 15 residues. With 1 base removed from V and 3 bases from J, the gap between germline ends came to 12 bases. Germline assignment: CDR1 SGHVS and CDR2 FQNEAQ. In nucleotides, the CDR3 is TGTGCCAGCAGCTTAGAGGACAAGTCATACTATGGCTACACCTTC. It translates to CASSLEDKSYYGYTF.

This sequence joins TRBV29-1 and TRBJ2-2; TRBD2 aligns across 7 bases. Germline trimming cut 6 bases from V and 6 bases from J; bases unmatched to any gene: 10. The germline V gene encodes CDR1 SQVTM and CDR2 ANQGSEA. The CDR3 spans 14 residues. The CDR3 sequence is CSVLGLGSSGELFF. The DNA of the CDR3 is TGCAGCGTCCTTGGACTAGGGTCCTCCGGGGAGCTGTTTTTT.

Only a few counts were recorded for this clone. The chain is built from TRBV4-1 and TRBJ1-2; 10 bases fit TRBD1. Losses at the gene ends were 4 bases for V and 0 bases for J; bases not matched to a gene: 5. CDR1 is MGHRA, CDR2 YSYEKL, per germline. The CDR3 spans 16 residues. CDR3 DNA sequence: TGCGCCAGCAGCCGCGGGACAGGGGAATCTAACTATGGCTACACCTTC. Translated: CASSRGTGESNYGYTF.

Remarks on this clone: A junction end diverges from the germline sequence, so it may reflect a read error. This chain connects TRBV19 to TRBJ2-7; 11 positions match TRBD1. The CDR3 has 15 amino acids. Germline values: CDR1 LNHDA, CDR2 SQIVND (reference sequence). The CDR3 nucleotides are TGTGCCACTAGTCCCCCAGGACAGGGGGCTCACGAGCAGTACTTC. Its translation is CATSPPGQGAHEQYF.

The count of this clone is one. The chain joins TRBV11-2 to TRBJ2-5, with 8 bases that match TRBD1. TRBJ2-7 explains the end of the DNA better; the J call may be wrong. This CDR3 comprises 14 residues. Germline CDR1 reads SGHAT; CDR2 reads FQNNGV. CDR3 sequence (DNA): TGTGCCAGCAGCTTGACAGGGGATGCGAACGAGCAGTACTTC. Its translation: CASSLTGDANEQYF.

The chain joins TRBV7-2 to TRBJ2-1; possibly TRBD2 for D (5 bases). The CDR3 spans 13 residues. The ends were cut back, 5 bases at V and 15 bases at J, with 20 bases in the middle. The V gene's germline CDR1 is SGHTA and CDR2 FQGNSA. This chain's CDR3 is CASSLFNKEVWFF. Here the CDR3 DNA reads TGTGCCAGCAGCCTCTTTAATAAGGAGGTGTGGTTCTTC. Full variable domain (rest looked up from reference TRBV7-2 and TRBJ2-1): GAGVSQSPSNKVTEKGKDVELRCDPISGHTALYWYRQSLGQGLEFLIYFQGNSAPDKSGLPSDRFSAERTGGSVSTLTIQRTQQEDSAVYLCASSLFNKEVWFFGPGTRLTVL.

The genes are TRBV7-9 and TRBJ2-7; 8 positions agree with TRBD1. V shed 0 bases and J 3 bases; nucleotides not matched to a gene: 10. CDR3 length: 17 amino acids. In germline, CDR1 is SEHNR, CDR2 FQNEAQ (reference sequence). CDR3 amino acids: CASSLAAQGALVYEQYF. The CDR3, as DNA: TGTGCCAGCAGCTTAGCAGCCCAGGGGGCCCTTGTCTACGAGCAGTACTTC.